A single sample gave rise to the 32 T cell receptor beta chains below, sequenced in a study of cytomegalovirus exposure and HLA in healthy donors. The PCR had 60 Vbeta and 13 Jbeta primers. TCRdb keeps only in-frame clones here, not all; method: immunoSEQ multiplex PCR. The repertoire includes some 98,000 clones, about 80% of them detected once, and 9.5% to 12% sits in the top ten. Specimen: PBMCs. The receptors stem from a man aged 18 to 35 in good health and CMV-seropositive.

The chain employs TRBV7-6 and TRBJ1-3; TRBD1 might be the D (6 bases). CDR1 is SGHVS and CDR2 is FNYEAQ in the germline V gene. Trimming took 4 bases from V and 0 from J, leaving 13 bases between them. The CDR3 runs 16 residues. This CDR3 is CASSSRGADSGNTIYF. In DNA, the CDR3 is TGTGCCAGCAGCTCCAGGGGAGCCGACTCTGGAAACACCATATATTTT.

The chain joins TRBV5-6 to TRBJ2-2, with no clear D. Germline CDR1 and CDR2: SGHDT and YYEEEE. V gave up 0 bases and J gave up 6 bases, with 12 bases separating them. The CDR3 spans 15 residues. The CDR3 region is CASSLATIAPGELFF. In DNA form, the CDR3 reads TGTGCCAGCAGCTTGGCCACTATAGCCCCCGGGGAGCTGTTTTTT.

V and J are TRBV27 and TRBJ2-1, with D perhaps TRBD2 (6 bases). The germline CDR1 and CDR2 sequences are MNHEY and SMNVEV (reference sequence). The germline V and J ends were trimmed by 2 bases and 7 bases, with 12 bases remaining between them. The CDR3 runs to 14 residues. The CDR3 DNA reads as TGTGCCAGCAGTTTAGATCGGGGGTGGAATGAGCAGTTCTTC. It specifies CASSLDRGWNEQFF.

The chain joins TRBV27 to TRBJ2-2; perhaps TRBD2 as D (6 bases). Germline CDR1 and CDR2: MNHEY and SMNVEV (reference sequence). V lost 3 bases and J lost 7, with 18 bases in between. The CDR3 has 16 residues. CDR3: CASSLFVAALGGELFF. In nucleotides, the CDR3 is TGTGCCAGCAGTTTGTTTGTAGCGGCCTTGGGCGGGGAGCTGTTTTTT.

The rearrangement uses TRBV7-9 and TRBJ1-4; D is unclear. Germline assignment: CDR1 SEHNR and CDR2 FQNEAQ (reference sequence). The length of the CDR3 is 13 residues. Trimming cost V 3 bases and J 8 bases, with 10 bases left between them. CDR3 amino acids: CASSFPTGEKLFF. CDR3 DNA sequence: TGTGCCAGCAGCTTCCCAACGGGGGAAAAACTGTTTTTT.

The CDR3 DNA reads TGTGCCAGCAGCCCACAGTCGGGGGACTCAGAAGAGACCCAGTACTTC. This codes for CASSPQSGDSEETQYF. The rearrangement joins TRBV11-2 to TRBJ2-5, with D possibly TRBD2 on 6 matching bases. V lost 5 bases and J lost 3, with 19 bases in between. The CDR3 contains 16 residues. The germline gives CDR1 SGHAT, CDR2 FQNNGV.

The CDR3 loop is CASSLGGRGAFF. The CDR3 bases are TGCGCCAGCAGCTTGGGTGGCAGGGGAGCTTTCTTT. The J gene is TRBJ1-1, the V gene TRBV5-1; possible D gene TRBD1, 6 bases. Germline V gene sequence: CDR1 SGHRS, CDR2 YFSETQ. V was cut by 0 bases and J by 10 bases, with 10 bases left in between. This CDR3 has 12 amino acids.

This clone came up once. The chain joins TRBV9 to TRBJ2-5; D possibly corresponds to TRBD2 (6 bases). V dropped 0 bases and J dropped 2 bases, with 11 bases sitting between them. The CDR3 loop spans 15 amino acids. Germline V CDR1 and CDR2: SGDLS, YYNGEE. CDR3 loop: CASSVEGLNQETQYF. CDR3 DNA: TGTGCCAGCAGCGTAGAAGGACTAAATCAAGAGACCCAGTACTTC.

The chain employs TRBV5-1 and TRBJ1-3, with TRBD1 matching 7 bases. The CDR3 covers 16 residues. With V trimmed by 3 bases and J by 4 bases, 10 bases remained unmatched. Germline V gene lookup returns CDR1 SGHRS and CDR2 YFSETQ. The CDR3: CASSSRQGLAGNTIYF. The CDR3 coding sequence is TGCGCCAGCAGCTCGAGACAGGGTCTTGCCGGAAACACCATATATTTT.

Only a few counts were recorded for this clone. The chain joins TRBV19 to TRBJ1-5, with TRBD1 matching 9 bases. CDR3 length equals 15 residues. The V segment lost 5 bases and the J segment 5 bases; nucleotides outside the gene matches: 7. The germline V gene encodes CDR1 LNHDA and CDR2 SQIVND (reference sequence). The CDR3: CASSGTGNGYQPQHF. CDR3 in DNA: TGTGCCAGTAGTGGGACAGGGAATGGTTATCAGCCCCAGCATTTT.

In nucleotides, the CDR3 is TGTGCCAGTAGTTTGGGCACGAGCACAGATACGCAGTATTTT. Amino acids: CASSLGTSTDTQYF. This rearrangement joins TRBV19 to TRBJ2-3; unclear D gene. The CDR3 consists of 14 residues. V shed 5 bases and J shed 0 bases, with 9 bases lying between them. The germline CDR1 and CDR2 sequences are LNHDA and SQIVND (reference sequence).

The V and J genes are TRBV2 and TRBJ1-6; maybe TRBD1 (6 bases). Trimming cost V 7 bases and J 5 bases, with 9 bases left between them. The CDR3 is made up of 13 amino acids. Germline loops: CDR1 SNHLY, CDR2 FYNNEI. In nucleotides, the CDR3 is TGTGCCAGCACTGGGACAAATAATTCACCCCTCCACTTT. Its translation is CASTGTNNSPLHF.

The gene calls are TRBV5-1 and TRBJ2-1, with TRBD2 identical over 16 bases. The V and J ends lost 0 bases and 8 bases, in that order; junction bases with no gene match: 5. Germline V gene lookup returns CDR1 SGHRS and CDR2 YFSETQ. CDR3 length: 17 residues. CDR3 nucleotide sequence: TGCGCCAGCAGCTTGGTTGGGACTAGCGGGGGGGCCCATGAGCAGTTCTTC. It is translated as CASSLVGTSGGAHEQFF.

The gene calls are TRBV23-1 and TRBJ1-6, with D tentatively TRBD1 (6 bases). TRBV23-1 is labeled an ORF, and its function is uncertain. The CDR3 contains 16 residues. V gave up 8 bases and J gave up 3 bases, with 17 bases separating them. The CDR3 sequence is CASWGGKTGYNSPLHF. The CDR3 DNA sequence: TGCGCCAGCTGGGGGGGAAAGACAGGCTATAATTCACCCCTCCACTTT.

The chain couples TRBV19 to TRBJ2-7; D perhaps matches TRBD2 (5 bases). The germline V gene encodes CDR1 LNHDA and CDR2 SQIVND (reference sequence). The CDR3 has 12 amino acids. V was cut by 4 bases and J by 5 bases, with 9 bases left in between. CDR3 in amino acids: CASSTSGNEQYF. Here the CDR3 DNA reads TGTGCCAGTAGTACCTCGGGAAACGAGCAGTACTTC. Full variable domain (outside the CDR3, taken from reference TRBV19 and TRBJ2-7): DGGITQSPKYLFRKEGQNVTLSCEQNLNHDAMYWYRQDPGQGLRLIYYSQIVNDFQKGDIAEGYSVSREKKESFPLTVTSAQKNPTAFYLCASSTSGNEQYFGPGTRLTVT.

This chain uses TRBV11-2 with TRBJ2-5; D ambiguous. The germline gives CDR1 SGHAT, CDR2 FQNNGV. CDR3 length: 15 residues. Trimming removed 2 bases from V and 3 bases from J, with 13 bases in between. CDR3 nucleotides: TGTGCCAGCAGCTTATTCCTGGCAGTAAAAGAGACCCAGTACTTC. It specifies CASSLFLAVKETQYF.

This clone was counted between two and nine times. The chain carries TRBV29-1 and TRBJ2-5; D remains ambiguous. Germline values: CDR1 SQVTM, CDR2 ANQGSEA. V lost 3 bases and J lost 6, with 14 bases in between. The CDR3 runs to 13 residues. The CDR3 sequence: CSVDVTEWKTQYF. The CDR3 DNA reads TGCAGCGTTGATGTCACAGAATGGAAGACCCAGTACTTC.

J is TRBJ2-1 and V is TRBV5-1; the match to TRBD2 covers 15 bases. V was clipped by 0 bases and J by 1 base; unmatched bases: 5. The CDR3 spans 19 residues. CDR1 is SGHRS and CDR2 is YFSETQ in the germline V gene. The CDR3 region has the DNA TGCGCCAGCAGCTTGGTGGGACTAGCGGGGGGCTTTTCCTACAATGAGCAGTTCTTC. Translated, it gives CASSLVGLAGGFSYNEQFF. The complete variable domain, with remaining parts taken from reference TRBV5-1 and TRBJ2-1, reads KAGVTQTPRYLIKTRGQQVTLSCSPISGHRSVSWYQQTPGQGLQFLFEYFSETQRNKGNFPGRFSGRQFSNSRSEMNVSTLELGDSALYLCASSLVGLAGGFSYNEQFFGPGTRLTVL.

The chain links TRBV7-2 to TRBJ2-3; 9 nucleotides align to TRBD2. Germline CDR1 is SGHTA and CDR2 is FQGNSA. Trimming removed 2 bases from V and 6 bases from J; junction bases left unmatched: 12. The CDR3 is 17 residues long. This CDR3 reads CASSLISAGGLGDTQYF. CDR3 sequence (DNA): TGTGCCAGCAGCTTAATTTCGGCGGGGGGGCTAGGGGATACGCAGTATTTT.

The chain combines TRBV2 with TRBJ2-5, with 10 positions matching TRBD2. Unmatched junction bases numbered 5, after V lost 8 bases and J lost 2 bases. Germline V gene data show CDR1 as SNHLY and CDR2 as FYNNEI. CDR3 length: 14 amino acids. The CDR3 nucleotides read TGTGCCAGCTCGGCTAGCGGGGGACAAGAGACCCAGTACTTC. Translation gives CASSASGGQETQYF.

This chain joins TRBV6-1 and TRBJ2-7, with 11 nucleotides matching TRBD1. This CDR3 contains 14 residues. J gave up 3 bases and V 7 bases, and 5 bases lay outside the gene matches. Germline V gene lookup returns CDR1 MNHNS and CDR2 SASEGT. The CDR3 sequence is CASKTGQGVYEQYF. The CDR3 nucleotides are TGTGCCAGCAAGACGGGACAGGGGGTCTACGAGCAGTACTTC.

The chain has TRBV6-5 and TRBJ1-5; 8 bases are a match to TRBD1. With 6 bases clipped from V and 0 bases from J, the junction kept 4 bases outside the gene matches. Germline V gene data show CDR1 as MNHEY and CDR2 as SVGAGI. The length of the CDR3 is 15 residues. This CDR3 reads CASRRDRSSNQPQHF. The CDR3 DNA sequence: TGTGCCAGCAGGAGGGACAGGAGTAGCAATCAGCCCCAGCATTTT.

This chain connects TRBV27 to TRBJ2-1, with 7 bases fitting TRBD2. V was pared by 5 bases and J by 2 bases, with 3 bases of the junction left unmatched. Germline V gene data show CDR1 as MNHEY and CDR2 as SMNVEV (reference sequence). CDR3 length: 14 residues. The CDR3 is CASSRGGAYNEQFF. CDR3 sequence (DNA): TGTGCCAGCAGTCGGGGAGGGGCCTACAATGAGCAGTTCTTC.

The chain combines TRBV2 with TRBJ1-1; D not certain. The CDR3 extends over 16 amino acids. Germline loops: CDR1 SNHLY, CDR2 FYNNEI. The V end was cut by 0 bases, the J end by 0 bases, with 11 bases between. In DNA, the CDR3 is TGTGCCAGCAGTGAAGCGCTTCCAGGTCTGAACACTGAAGCTTTCTTT. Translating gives CASSEALPGLNTEAFF.

CDR3 in DNA: TGCGCCAGCAGCCACAAAAGCAGGACATCATCCTCTACCGGGGAGCTGTTTTTT. As protein: CASSHKSRTSSSTGELFF. The chain has TRBV5-1 and TRBJ2-2, with D maybe TRBD1 (5 bases). There are 18 residues in the CDR3. CDR1 is SGHRS and CDR2 is YFSETQ in the germline V gene. The germline V and J ends were trimmed by 4 bases and 5 bases, with 24 bases remaining between them.

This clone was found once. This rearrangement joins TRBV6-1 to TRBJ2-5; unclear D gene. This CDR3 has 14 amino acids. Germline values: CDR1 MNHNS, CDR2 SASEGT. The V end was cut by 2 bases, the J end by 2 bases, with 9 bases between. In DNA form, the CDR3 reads TGTGCCAGCAGTGAACTGGCAGGACAAGAGACCCAGTACTTC. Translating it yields CASSELAGQETQYF.

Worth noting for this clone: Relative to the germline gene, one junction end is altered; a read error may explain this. Here the CDR3 reads CSSSFSEPEAFF. Here the CDR3 DNA reads TGTTCCAGCAGCTTTTCCGAGCCTGAAGCTTTCTTT. This chain connects TRBV7-9 to TRBJ1-1, with D uncertain. CDR1 is SEHNR and CDR2 is FQNEAQ in the germline V gene (reference sequence). The CDR3 length is 12 residues.

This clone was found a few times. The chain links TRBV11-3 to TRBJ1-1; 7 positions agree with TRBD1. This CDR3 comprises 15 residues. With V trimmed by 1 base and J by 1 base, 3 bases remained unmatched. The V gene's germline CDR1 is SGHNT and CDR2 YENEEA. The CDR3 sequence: CASSLGQGWNTEAFF. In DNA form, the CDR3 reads TGTGCCAGCAGCTTAGGACAGGGTTGGAACACTGAAGCTTTCTTT.

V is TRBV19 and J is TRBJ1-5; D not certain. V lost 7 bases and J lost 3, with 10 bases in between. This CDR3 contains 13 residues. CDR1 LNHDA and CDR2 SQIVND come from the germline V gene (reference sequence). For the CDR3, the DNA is TGTGCCAGTAATATTGGGCTCAATCAGCCCCAGCATTTT. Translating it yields CASNIGLNQPQHF. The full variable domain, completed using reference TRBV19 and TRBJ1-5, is DGGITQSPKYLFRKEGQNVTLSCEQNLNHDAMYWYRQDPGQGLRLIYYSQIVNDFQKGDIAEGYSVSREKKESFPLTVTSAQKNPTAFYLCASNIGLNQPQHFGDGTRLSIL.

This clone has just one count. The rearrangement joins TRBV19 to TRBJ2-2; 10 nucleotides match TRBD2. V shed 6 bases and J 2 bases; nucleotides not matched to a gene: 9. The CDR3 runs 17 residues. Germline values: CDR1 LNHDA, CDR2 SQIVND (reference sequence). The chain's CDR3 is CASRSIAGGLNTGELFF. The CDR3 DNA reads TGTGCCAGTAGATCTATAGCGGGGGGCCTAAACACCGGGGAGCTGTTTTTT.

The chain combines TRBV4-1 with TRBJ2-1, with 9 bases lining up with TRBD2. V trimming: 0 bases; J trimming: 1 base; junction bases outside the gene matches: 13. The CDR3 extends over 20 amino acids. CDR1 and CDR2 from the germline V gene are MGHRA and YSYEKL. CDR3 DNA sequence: TGCGCCAGCAGCCAAGACTTGATGGGCGGGGGGGTGAGGTCCTACAATGAGCAGTTCTTC. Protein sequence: CASSQDLMGGGVRSYNEQFF.

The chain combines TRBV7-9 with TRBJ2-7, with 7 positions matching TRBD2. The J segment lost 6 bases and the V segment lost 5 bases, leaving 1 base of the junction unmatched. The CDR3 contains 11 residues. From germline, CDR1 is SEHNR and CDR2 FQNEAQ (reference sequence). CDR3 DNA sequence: TGTGCCAGCAGCCGGGGGGTCGAGCAGTACTTC. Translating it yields CASSRGVEQYF.